Below are 14 T cell receptor beta chains sequenced from a single sample in a study of shared clonotypes between healthy human individuals. Libraries were prepared by immunoSEQ multiplex PCR; TCRdb keeps only in-frame clonotypes and omits some of them. The table lists about 960,000 clones, approximately 80% of them singletons, with approximately 1.5% in the top ten. Sequencing used memory CD4+ T cells sorted from blood. Documented subset: CD45RA-negative fraction. The receptor set was obtained from a man aged 18 to 35 in good health.

The J gene is TRBJ1-2, the V gene TRBV7-9, with 9 nucleotides matching TRBD1. The CDR3 sequence is 14 residues long. Trimming removed 8 bases from V and 6 bases from J; junction bases left unmatched: 10. Germline CDR1 SEHNR, CDR2 FQNEAQ (reference sequence). CDR3 in amino acids: CASGGTGIGDGYTF. CDR3 nucleotides: TGTGCCAGCGGGGGGACAGGGATTGGCGATGGCTACACCTTC.

V and J are TRBV5-5 and TRBJ2-3, with D uncertain. Per the germline V gene, CDR1 is SGHKS and CDR2 is YYEKEE (reference sequence). The CDR3 contains 13 residues. With 9 bases removed from V and 1 base from J, the gap between germline ends came to 12 bases. CDR3 sequence (DNA): TGTGCCACCGGTGACTTGCGCACAGATACGCAGTATTTT. Amino acids: CATGDLRTDTQYF.

The rearrangement links TRBV9 to TRBJ1-6; 7 nucleotides align to TRBD1. The CDR3 is 14 residues long. The V and J ends lost 4 bases and 7 bases, in that order; junction bases with no gene match: 5. CDR1 is SGDLS, CDR2 YYNGEE, per germline. The CDR3 loop is CASSIETGNSPLHF. CDR3 DNA: TGTGCCAGCAGCATCGAGACAGGGAATTCACCCCTCCACTTT.

The chain has TRBV19 and TRBJ2-3; TRBD2 matches at 7 bases. Germline V gene data show CDR1 as LNHDA and CDR2 as SQIVND (reference sequence). The CDR3 length is 16 residues. The V gene end was trimmed by 3 bases and the J gene end by 2 bases; junction bases not matched to a gene: 8. The CDR3 DNA is TGTGCCAGTAGTATTGTCTATCGGGGGGTCACAGATACGCAGTATTTT. Encoded protein: CASSIVYRGVTDTQYF.

V usage is TRBV7-9 and J usage is TRBJ1-1; D not certain. The CDR3 covers 12 residues. The germline V and J ends were trimmed by 6 bases and 7 bases, with 12 bases remaining between them. Germline V gene lookup returns CDR1 SEHNR and CDR2 FQNEAQ (reference sequence). The CDR3 nucleotides are TGTGCCAGCAGTTCATACGGTTTTGAAGCTTTCTTT. Translation: CASSSYGFEAFF.

The chain recombines TRBV29-1 with TRBJ1-5, with 8 bases that match TRBD1. V was clipped by 7 bases and J by 4 bases; unmatched bases: 9. The germline V gene has CDR1 SQVTM and CDR2 ANQGSEA. This CDR3 has 14 amino acids. The CDR3 spells CSANDRGHNQPQHF. DNA of the CDR3: TGCAGCGCCAATGACAGGGGCCATAATCAGCCCCAGCATTTT.

This chain joins TRBV19 and TRBJ1-5; 8 nucleotides line up with TRBD1. Germline V gene data show CDR1 as LNHDA and CDR2 as SQIVND (reference sequence). The CDR3 sequence is 12 residues long. DNA of the CDR3: TGTGGTTCGACAGGGGTCAATCAGCCCCAGCATTTT. It codes for CGSTGVNQPQHF.

V gene TRBV5-1 combines with J gene TRBJ1-4, with D tentatively TRBD1 (6 bases). Trimming stripped 3 bases from V and 5 bases from J, with 14 bases between. The CDR3 is 15 residues long. The germline gives CDR1 SGHRS, CDR2 YFSETQ. The CDR3 protein is CASSSSGTQNEKLFF. The DNA of the CDR3 is TGCGCCAGCAGCTCCTCCGGGACACAGAATGAAAAACTGTTTTTT.

This chain joins TRBV30 and TRBJ1-2; D gene unclear. Germline values: CDR1 GTSNPN, CDR2 SVGIG (reference sequence). The CDR3 loop spans 14 amino acids. V was trimmed by 5 bases and J by 8 bases, leaving 21 bases between them. The CDR3 sequence: CAWGGSYGIEGYTF. The CDR3 DNA sequence: TGTGCCTGGGGTGGATCGTACGGGATCGAGGGCTACACCTTC.

The V gene is TRBV28, the J gene TRBJ2-2; 8 bases fit TRBD1. Losses at the gene ends were 6 bases for V and 5 bases for J; bases not matched to a gene: 8. Germline V lookup: CDR1 MDHEN, CDR2 SYDVKM. This CDR3 has 15 residues. The chain's CDR3 is CASSAGTGLTGELFF. CDR3 coding DNA: TGTGCCAGCAGCGCCGGGACAGGACTTACCGGGGAGCTGTTTTTT.

The chain recombines TRBV6-1 with TRBJ2-2; 7 bases are shared with TRBD2. The CDR3 length is 14 residues. Per germline, CDR1 MNHNS and CDR2 SASEGT. The V segment lost 6 bases and the J segment 1 base; nucleotides outside the gene matches: 2. CDR3 sequence: CASRGGVNTGELFF. For the CDR3, the DNA is TGTGCCAGCAGGGGAGGGGTGAACACCGGGGAGCTGTTTTTT.

The chain links TRBV5-1 to TRBJ2-7; 7 bases map to TRBD1. CDR3 size: 14 residues. Per germline, CDR1 SGHRS and CDR2 YFSETQ. The trim removed 1 base at V and 6 bases at J, leaving 7 bases unmatched. Written as DNA, the CDR3 is TGCGCCAGCAGCTTGCCGGGACAGTTGTTCGAGCAGTACTTC. Its protein is CASSLPGQLFEQYF.

The V and J genes are TRBV5-1 and TRBJ2-3, with 16 bases lining up with TRBD2. V shed 4 bases and J 4 bases; nucleotides not matched to a gene: 6. The CDR3 is 17 residues long. Germline assignment: CDR1 SGHRS and CDR2 YFSETQ. In DNA, the CDR3 is TGCGCCAGCAGCCGCGGGACTAGCGGGGGGGCCCCAGATACGCAGTATTTT. It translates to CASSRGTSGGAPDTQYF.

V gene TRBV4-1 combines with J gene TRBJ1-1; 7 bases fit TRBD1. This CDR3 has 16 amino acids. V gave up 1 base and J gave up 5 bases; unmatched junction bases: 10. CDR1 and CDR2 (germline): MGHRA, YSYEKL. Here the CDR3 reads CASSQGSRDRRTEAFF. The CDR3 DNA reads TGCGCCAGCAGCCAAGGTAGCCGGGACAGACGAACTGAAGCTTTCTTT.